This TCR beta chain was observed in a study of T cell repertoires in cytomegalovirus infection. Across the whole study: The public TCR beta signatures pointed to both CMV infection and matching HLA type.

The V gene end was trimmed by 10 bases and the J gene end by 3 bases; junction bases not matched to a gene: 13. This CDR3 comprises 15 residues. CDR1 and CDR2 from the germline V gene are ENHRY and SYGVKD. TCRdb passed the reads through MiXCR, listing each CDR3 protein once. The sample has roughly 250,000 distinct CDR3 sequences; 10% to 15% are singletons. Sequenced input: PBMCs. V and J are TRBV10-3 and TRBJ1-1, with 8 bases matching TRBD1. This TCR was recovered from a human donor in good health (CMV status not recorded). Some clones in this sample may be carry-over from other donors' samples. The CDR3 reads CATDRGAGGYTEAFF. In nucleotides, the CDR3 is TGTGCCACAGACCGGGGGGCAGGGGGCTACACTGAAGCTTTCTTT.